These T cell receptor beta chains were read from a single sample in a study of cytomegalovirus exposure and HLA in healthy donors. This table comes from immunoSEQ multiplex PCR, and its TCRdb copy is limited to in-frame clones, with some not included. This repertoire shows approximately 190,000 clones, over 70% found once; its top ten account for 1.3%. Material: PBMCs. These receptors all come from a man aged 30 to 39 in good health and CMV-seronegative. Both conserved end residues are part of each CDR3. D genes are given only for firm matches. Where a row states a size, it is once, few, many or the class of an expanded clone; other rows omit it.

d_call j_call clone_size v_call cdr3_aa cdr3_nt
TRBD2 TRBJ2-7 - TRBV6-1 CAGLRGGYEQYF TGTGCCGGTCTTCGGGGGGGGTACGAGCAGTACTTC
- TRBJ2-1 - TRBV6-5 CASREPQTGQFF TGTGCCAGCAGAGAACCTCAGACTGGGCAGTTCTTC
- TRBJ1-2 once TRBV28 CASSLIQVASYGYTF TGTGCCAGCAGTTTAATTCAGGTTGCCTCTTATGGCTACACCTTC
TRBD1 TRBJ1-2 - TRBV5-1 CASSLQGGSNYGYTF TGCGCCAGCAGCTTGCAGGGGGGTTCTAACTATGGCTACACCTTC
TRBD2 TRBJ2-7 - TRBV5-1 CASSPGLAGGLHEQYF TGCGCCAGCAGCCCTGGACTAGCGGGAGGCTTACACGAGCAGTACTTC
TRBD1 TRBJ2-1 - TRBV6-5 CASSAERGPYNEQFF TGTGCCAGCAGTGCCGAGAGGGGGCCCTACAATGAGCAGTTCTTC
TRBD2 TRBJ2-7 - TRBV4-3 CASSQGEGRYEQYF TGCGCCAGCAGCCAGGGGGAGGGCCGCTACGAGCAGTACTTC
- TRBJ2-5 - TRBV7-2 CASSLIGREWETQYF TGTGCCAGCAGCTTAATCGGGAGAGAGTGGGAGACCCAGTACTTC
- TRBJ1-1 - TRBV4-2 CASSQAGMNTEAFF TGTGCCAGCAGCCAAGCAGGGATGAACACTGAAGCTTTCTTT
- TRBJ2-3 - TRBV7-9 CASSEEGLVRYF TGTGCCAGCAGCGAAGAGGGTTTAGTACGGTATTTT
TRBD1 TRBJ2-7 - TRBV10-1 CASSAGTAYEQYF TGCGCCAGCAGCGCCGGGACAGCCTACGAGCAGTACTTC
- TRBJ2-2 - TRBV4-3 CASSQASGGELFF TGCGCCAGCAGCCAAGCTTCGGGCGGGGAGCTGTTTTTT
- TRBJ1-1 - TRBV7-6 CASSLGLSFGEAFF TGTGCCAGCAGCTTAGGTCTCTCCTTCGGTGAAGCTTTCTTT
- TRBJ1-3 - TRBV6-6 CASSNQQSGAGNTIYF TGTGCCAGCTCAAACCAGCAGTCAGGCGCTGGAAACACCATATATTTT
- TRBJ1-1 - TRBV5-1 CASSPKQGMNTEAFF TGCGCCAGCAGCCCAAAACAGGGCATGAACACTGAAGCTTTCTTT
TRBD1 TRBJ1-2 - TRBV5-1 CASSPDRDYGYTF TGCGCCAGCAGTCCCGACAGGGACTATGGCTACACCTTC
- TRBJ2-7 - TRBV6-6 CASRQAGETYEQYF TGTGCCAGCAGGCAGGCAGGGGAAACCTACGAGCAGTACTTC
TRBD2 TRBJ2-7 - TRBV4-1 CASSQGGSSYEQYF TGCGCCAGCAGCCAAGGCGGGAGTTCCTACGAGCAGTACTTC
- TRBJ1-1 - TRBV18 CATFSGFGGAPEAFF TGTGCCACCTTTTCTGGATTCGGAGGGGCCCCTGAAGCTTTCTTT
- TRBJ2-7 - TRBV4-3 CASSRKQSSYEQYF TGCGCCAGCAGCCGCAAACAGAGCTCCTACGAGCAGTACTTC
- TRBJ1-4 - TRBV9 CASSVQGRPNNEKLFF TGTGCCAGCAGCGTACAGGGAAGGCCCAACAATGAAAAACTGTTTTTT
- TRBJ2-7 - TRBV27 CASSLGGTGYEQYF TGTGCCAGCAGTTTAGGAGGGACGGGCTACGAGCAGTACTTC
- TRBJ2-7 - TRBV5-1 CASSLVRSYEQYF TGCGCCAGCAGCTTGGTTAGATCCTACGAGCAGTACTTC
- TRBJ2-2 - TRBV12-2 CASRLAAEAWAGELFF TGTGCAAGTCGCTTAGCGGCGGAGGCTTGGGCCGGGGAGCTGTTTTTT
TRBD1 TRBJ2-1 - TRBV7-8 CASSLVGGEKYEQFF TGTGCCAGCAGCTTAGTAGGGGGCGAAAAATACGAGCAGTTCTTC
- TRBJ1-2 once TRBV19 CASSGGVYGYTF TGTGCCAGTAGCGGGGGTGTCTATGGCTACACCTTC
- TRBJ2-1 - TRBV7-9 CASSSPKYEQNLRNEQFF TGTGCCAGCAGCTCACCAAAATACGAACAGAATCTCCGCAATGAGCAGTTCTTC